This T cell receptor beta chain stems from a study of cytotoxic CD8 clonotypes in ibrutinib-treated CLL. Study background: Average yields of 255,043 productive templates and 80,000 to 100,000 productive rearrangements characterized the samples.

Worth noting for this clone: Its cognate antigen is unknown.

Germline V CDR1 and CDR2: GTSNPN, SVGIG (reference sequence). Trimming left V 3 bases short and J 4 bases short, with 15 bases between. This CDR3 is 15 amino acids long. Study-wide findings and caveats: Clonality correlated strongly with circulating CD8+ T cells and exceeded age-matched healthy donors at baseline. Sampling times, which were not matched between the groups, differed between sustained-remission patients and progressing patients.

Produced via immunoSEQ multiplex PCR; TCRdb's table is partial and in-frame only. Of 200,000 to 250,000 clones listed, 70% are singletons. This clonotype originated in a human donor with chronic lymphocytic leukemia. The chain carries TRBV30 and TRBJ1-4, with D possibly matching TRBD1 (6 bases). This specimen was PBMCs, taken after 12 months of ibrutinib treatment. The CDR3 sequence is CAWSRTRGSNEKLFF. CDR3 bases: TGTGCCTGGAGCCGTACCAGGGGAAGTAATGAAAAACTGTTTTTT.